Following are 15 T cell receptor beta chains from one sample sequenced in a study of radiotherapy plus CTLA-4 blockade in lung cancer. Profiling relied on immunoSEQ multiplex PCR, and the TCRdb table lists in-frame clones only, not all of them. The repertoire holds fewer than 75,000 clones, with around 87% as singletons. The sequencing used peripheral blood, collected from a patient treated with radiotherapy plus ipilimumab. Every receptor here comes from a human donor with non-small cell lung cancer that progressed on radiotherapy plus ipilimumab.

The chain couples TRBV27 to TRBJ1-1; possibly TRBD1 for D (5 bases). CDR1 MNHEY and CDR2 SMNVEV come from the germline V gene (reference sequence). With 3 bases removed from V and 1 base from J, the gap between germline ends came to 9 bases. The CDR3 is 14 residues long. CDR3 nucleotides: TGTGCCAGCAGTTTCACCCAGGGGAACACTGAAGCTTTCTTT. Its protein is CASSFTQGNTEAFF.

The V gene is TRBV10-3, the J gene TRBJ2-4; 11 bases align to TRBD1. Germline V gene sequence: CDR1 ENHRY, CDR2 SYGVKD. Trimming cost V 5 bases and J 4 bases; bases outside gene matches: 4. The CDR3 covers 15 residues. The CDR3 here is CAISSGDRGKNIQYF. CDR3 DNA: TGTGCCATCAGTTCCGGGGACAGGGGGAAAAACATTCAGTACTTC.

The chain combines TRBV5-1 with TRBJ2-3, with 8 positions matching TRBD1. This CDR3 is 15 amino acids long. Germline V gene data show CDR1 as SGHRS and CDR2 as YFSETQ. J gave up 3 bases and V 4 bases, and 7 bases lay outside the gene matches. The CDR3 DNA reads TGCGCCAGCAGCCCTCAGGGGGCGCTAACAGATACGCAGTATTTT. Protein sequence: CASSPQGALTDTQYF.

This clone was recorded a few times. The CDR3 protein is CAWSPGPGIQYF. The CDR3 coding sequence is TGTGCCTGGAGCCCTGGACCGGGCATTCAGTACTTC. This chain links TRBV30 with TRBJ2-4, with D hard to call. CDR1 is GTSNPN and CDR2 is SVGIG in the germline V gene (reference sequence). With 3 bases removed from V and 9 bases from J, the gap between germline ends came to 12 bases. This CDR3 contains 12 residues.

CDR3 sequence reads: CAISEVRGDEQFF. In nucleotides, the CDR3 is TGTGCCATCAGTGAGGTAAGGGGAGATGAGCAGTTCTTC. The J gene is TRBJ2-1, the V gene TRBV10-3; D may correspond to TRBD1 or TRBD2 (5 bases each). The CDR3 runs 13 residues. V lost 2 bases and J 8 bases, leaving 10 bases between the germline ends. CDR1 is ENHRY, CDR2 SYGVKD, per germline.

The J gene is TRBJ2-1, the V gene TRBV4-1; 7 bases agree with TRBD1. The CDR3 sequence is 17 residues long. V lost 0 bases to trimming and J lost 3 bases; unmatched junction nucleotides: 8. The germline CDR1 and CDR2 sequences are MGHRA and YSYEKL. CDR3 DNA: TGCGCCAGCAGCCAAGACACGGGACAGATGGACTACAATGAGCAGTTCTTC. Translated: CASSQDTGQMDYNEQFF.

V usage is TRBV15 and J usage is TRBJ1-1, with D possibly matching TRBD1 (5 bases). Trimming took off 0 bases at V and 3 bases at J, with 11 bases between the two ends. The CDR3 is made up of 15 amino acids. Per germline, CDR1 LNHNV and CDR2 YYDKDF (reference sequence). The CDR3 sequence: CATSRDLGGDTEAFF. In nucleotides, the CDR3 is TGTGCCACCAGCAGAGATCTTGGAGGGGACACTGAAGCTTTCTTT. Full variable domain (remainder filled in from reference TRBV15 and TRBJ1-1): DAMVIQNPRYQVTQFGKPVTLSCSQTLNHNVMYWYQQKSSQAPKLLFHYYDKDFNNEADTPDNFQSRRPNTSFCFLDIRSPGLGDTAMYLCATSRDLGGDTEAFFGQGTRLTVV.

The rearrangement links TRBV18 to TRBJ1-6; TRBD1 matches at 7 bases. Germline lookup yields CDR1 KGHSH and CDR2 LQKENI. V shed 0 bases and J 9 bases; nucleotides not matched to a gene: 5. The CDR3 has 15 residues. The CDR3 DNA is TGTGCCAGCTCACCACCGGGACAGATATTTTCACCCCTCCACTTT. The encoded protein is CASSPPGQIFSPLHF.

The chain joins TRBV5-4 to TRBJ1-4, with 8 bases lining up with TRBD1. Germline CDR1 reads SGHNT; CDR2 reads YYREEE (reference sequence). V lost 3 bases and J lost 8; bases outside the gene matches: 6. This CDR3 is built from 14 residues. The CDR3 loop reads CASSSTGAEEKLFF. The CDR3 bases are TGTGCCAGCAGCTCGACAGGGGCAGAGGAAAAACTGTTTTTT.

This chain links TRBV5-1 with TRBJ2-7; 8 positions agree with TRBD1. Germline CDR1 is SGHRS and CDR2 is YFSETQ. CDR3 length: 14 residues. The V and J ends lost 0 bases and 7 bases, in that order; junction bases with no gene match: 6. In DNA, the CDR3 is TGCGCCAGCAGCTTGGGACAGGGGTCGCGGGAGCAGTACGTC. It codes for CASSLGQGSREQYV.

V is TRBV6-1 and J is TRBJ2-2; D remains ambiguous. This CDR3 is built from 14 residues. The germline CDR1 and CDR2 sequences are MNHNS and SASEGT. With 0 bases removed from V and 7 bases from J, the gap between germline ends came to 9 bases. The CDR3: CASSEAWVSGELFF. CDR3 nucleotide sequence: TGTGCCAGCAGTGAAGCGTGGGTTAGCGGGGAGCTGTTTTTT.

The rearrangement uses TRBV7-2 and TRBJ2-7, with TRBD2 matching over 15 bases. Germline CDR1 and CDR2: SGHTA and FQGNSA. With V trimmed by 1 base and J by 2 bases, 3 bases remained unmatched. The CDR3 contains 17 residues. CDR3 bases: TGTGCCAGCAGCTTAGAGGGACTAGCGGGAGGTACCTACGAGCAGTACTTC. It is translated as CASSLEGLAGGTYEQYF. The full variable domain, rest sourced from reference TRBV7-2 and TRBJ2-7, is GAGVSQSPSNKVTEKGKDVELRCDPISGHTALYWYRQSLGQGLEFLIYFQGNSAPDKSGLPSDRFSAERTGGSVSTLTIQRTQQEDSAVYLCASSLEGLAGGTYEQYFGPGTRLTVT.

CDR3 nucleotide sequence: TGTGCCAGCAGCTCCCCTCTTTCCACCCTCACAGGCAACTATGGCTACACCTTC. Its protein product is CASSSPLSTLTGNYGYTF. The rearrangement uses TRBV5-6 and TRBJ1-2, with D possibly TRBD1 on 5 matching bases. Germline CDR1 and CDR2: SGHDT and YYEEEE. Trimming cost V 3 bases and J 2 bases, with 23 bases left between them. CDR3 length equals 18 residues.

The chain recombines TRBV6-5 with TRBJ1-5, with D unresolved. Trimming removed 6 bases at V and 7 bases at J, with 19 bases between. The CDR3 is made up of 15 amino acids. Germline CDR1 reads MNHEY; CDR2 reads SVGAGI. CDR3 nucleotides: TGTGCCAGCAGCACTGGACGATCGGTGGACCAGCCCCAGCATTTT. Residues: CASSTGRSVDQPQHF.

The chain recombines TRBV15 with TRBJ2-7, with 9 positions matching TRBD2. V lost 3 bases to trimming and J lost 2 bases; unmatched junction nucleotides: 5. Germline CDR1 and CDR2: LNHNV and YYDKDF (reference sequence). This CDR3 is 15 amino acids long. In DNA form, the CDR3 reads TGTGCCACCAGCAGCATGACTAGCGGAGCCTACGAGCAGTACGTC. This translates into CATSSMTSGAYEQYV.